Given below is one T cell receptor beta chain in context. Its antigen is unidentified. CDR3 size: 15 residues. V lost 1 base and J lost 2; bases outside the gene matches: 1. Germline CDR1 and CDR2: SGHTA and FQGNSA. Libraries were prepared by immunoSEQ multiplex PCR; TCRdb keeps only in-frame clonotypes and omits some of them. The sample holds some 170,000 clones, roughly 92% seen once. This specimen comes from a study of T cell responses to AZD1222 COVID-19 vaccine. Points from the study as a whole: Within unmutated variant regions lay the reported targets of nearly half of spike-specific TCRs.

The rearrangement joins TRBV7-2 to TRBJ2-7; 11 nucleotides line up with TRBD2. This clonotype was sampled from an adult who received the AZD1222 COVID-19 vaccine. The specimen comprised peripheral blood, sampled 28 days after the second AZD1222 dose. The CDR3, as DNA: TGTGCCAGCAGCTTAGAGGGACTAGCGGCCTACGAGCAGTACTTC. Translation gives CASSLEGLAAYEQYF.